Listed below are T cell receptor beta chains from one sample, sequenced in a study of blood T cell repertoires in COVID-19. The data were produced by immunoSEQ multiplex PCR, yet TCRdb's version contains in-frame clones alone and is incomplete. The data hold about 210,000 clones, with approximately 90% observed a single time. Sequences were obtained from PBMCs or T cells enriched from blood (not recorded which). The receptor set was obtained from a woman aged 40 to 49 in a cohort exposed to, infected with or recovered from COVID-19 (not recorded which). Each CDR3 is given with its conserved first and last residue. D genes are given only for firm matches. Some rows have no size entry. The others give once, few or many, or a class for an expanded clone.

d_gene | abundance | len | j_gene | v_gene | CDR3nt | CDR3aa
TRBD2 | . | 15 | TRBJ2-1 | TRBV28 | TGTGCCAGCAGTTCTCGGGGGGGCGGGTACAATGAGCAGTTCTTC | CASSSRGGGYNEQFF
. | . | 15 | TRBJ2-7 | TRBV3-1/TRBV3-2 | TGTGCCAGCAGCCGCTTGCCAGCGACCTCCTACGAGCAGTACTTC | CASSRLPATSYEQYF
. | few | 15 | TRBJ1-3 | TRBV2 | TGTGCCAGCAGTGTGGCGGCCATCCGTGGAAACACCATATATTTT | CASSVAAIRGNTIYF
TRBD2 | . | 14 | TRBJ2-7 | TRBV27 | TGTGCCAGCAGTTTGCGGGGGGTGTTCTACGAGCAGTACTTC | CASSLRGVFYEQYF
. | once | 13 | TRBJ2-2 | TRBV6-5 | TGTGCCATCTCACAAGGGGTGGCCGGGGAGCTGTTTTTT | CAISQGVAGELFF
TRBD2 | many | 15 | TRBJ2-3 | TRBV6-7 | TGTGCCAACCGTACTAGCGGGAGGTACACAGATACGCAGTATTTT | CANRTSGRYTDTQYF
TRBD1 | . | 15 | TRBJ2-7 | TRBV7-8 | TGTGCCAGCGCCCTTGACAGGGGACTTGGGTACGAGCAGTACTTC | CASALDRGLGYEQYF
. | few | 14 | TRBJ2-2 | TRBV4-1 | TGCGCCAGCAGCCAAGTTACAGGGACCGGGGAGCTGTTTTTT | CASSQVTGTGELFF
TRBD1 | . | 17 | TRBJ1-4 | TRBV10-1 | TGCGCCAGCACCCTAAACAGGGGGCAAGGGACTAATGAAAAACTGTTTTTT | CASTLNRGQGTNEKLFF
. | . | 18 | TRBJ1-3 | TRBV21-1 | TGTGCCAGCAGCAACACGGACAGGGGAAGGATGTCCGGAAACACCATATATTTT | CASSNTDRGRMSGNTIYF
TRBD1 | . | 14 | TRBJ2-5 | TRBV29-1 | TGCAGCGTTGAGCTAACACAGGGGCGAGAGACCCAGTACTTC | CSVELTQGRETQYF
. | . | 15 | TRBJ2-5 | TRBV5-5 | TGTGCCAGCAGCTTGGCCGGGGGGCGGGGAGAGACCCAGTACTTC | CASSLAGGRGETQYF
. | few | 13 | TRBJ1-1 | TRBV11-2 | TGTGCCAGCAGTCCCGGAGGCGGCACTGAAGCTTTCTTT | CASSPGGGTEAFF
. | . | 14 | TRBJ2-5 | TRBV11-3 | TGTGCCAGCAGCCCCGTCCGGGGGCAAGAGACCCAGTACTTC | CASSPVRGQETQYF
TRBD2 | . | 14 | TRBJ2-5 | TRBV2 | TGTGCCAGCAGTGGACTAGCGGGGGGAGAGACCCAGTACTTC | CASSGLAGGETQYF
. | . | 14 | TRBJ1-1 | TRBV5-1 | TGCGCCAGCAGCTTGGTCAGGGGACAAACTGAAGCTTTCTTT | CASSLVRGQTEAFF
. | once | 17 | TRBJ1-4 | TRBV7-8 | TGTGCCAGCAGCTTCGACCTACGTCGAGGGAGTAATGAAAAACTGTTTTTT | CASSFDLRRGSNEKLFF
. | few | 16 | TRBJ1-3 | TRBV2 | TGTGCCAGCAGTGACGGACAGCCGTACTCTGGAAACACCATATATTTT | CASSDGQPYSGNTIYF
. | . | 14 | TRBJ1-2 | TRBV18 | TGTGCCAGCTCAAAGGCAGGGTCTAACTATGGCTACACCTTC | CASSKAGSNYGYTF
. | . | 17 | TRBJ2-3 | TRBV3-1/TRBV3-2 | TGTGCCAGCAGCCAAGTTCCAACGGGGCAGGGAGGAGATACGCAGTATTTT | CASSQVPTGQGGDTQYF
TRBD2 | . | 13 | TRBJ2-1 | TRBV11-2 | TGTGCCAGTACGGGAGGGACTGTCAATGAGCAGTTCTTC | CASTGGTVNEQFF
. | . | 13 | TRBJ1-1 | TRBV27 | TGTGCCAGCAGATCCTCCCAGGCCACTGAAGCTTTCTTT | CASRSSQATEAFF
TRBD1 | . | 14 | TRBJ1-1 | TRBV27 | TGTGCCAGCAGTTTATCAAGGGGGCCCACTGAAGCTTTCTTT | CASSLSRGPTEAFF
. | . | 14 | TRBJ1-1 | TRBV2 | TGTGCCAGCACAACCCTAACGGGGAACACTGAAGCTTTCTTT | CASTTLTGNTEAFF
TRBD1 | . | 15 | TRBJ1-5 | TRBV7-2 | TGTGCCAGCAGCGTCGGACAGGGGCACAATCAGCCCCAGCATTTT | CASSVGQGHNQPQHF
. | . | 11 | TRBJ2-1 | TRBV19 | TGTGCCAGTACCACCACGGGGGAGCAGTTCTTC | CASTTTGEQFF
. | few | 14 | TRBJ1-1 | TRBV11-1 | TGTGCCAGCAGCTTTAGGTCCGCTCAGGCTGAAGCTTTCTTT | CASSFRSAQAEAFF
. | . | 18 | TRBJ1-1 | TRBV27 | TGTGCCAGCAGTACACACCCCCCCCGGGGAGGGGGAGGGTCTGAAGCTTTCTTT | CASSTHPPRGGGGSEAFF
TRBD2 | . | 14 | TRBJ2-4 | TRBV5-1 | TGCGCCAGCAGATATAACGGACTAGCGTCTCAGGAGTACTTC | CASRYNGLASQEYF
. | . | 13 | TRBJ2-1 | TRBV25-1 | TGTGCCAGCAGTGTGGGGGGATACGGTGAGCAGTTCTTC | CASSVGGYGEQFF
TRBD2 | . | 17 | TRBJ2-3 | TRBV30 | TGTGCCTGCCCGGGACTAGCGGGAGTGGATAGCACAGATACGCAGTATTTT | CACPGLAGVDSTDTQYF
TRBD2 | . | 14 | TRBJ2-1 | TRBV15 | TGTGCCACCAGCAGCCAGCGGGAGATCAATGAGCAGTTCTTC | CATSSQREINEQFF
TRBD1 | . | 14 | TRBJ2-5 | TRBV2 | TGTGCCAGCCTAGTCGACAGGGTGGGAGTGACCCAGTACTTC | CASLVDRVGVTQYF
. | . | 14 | TRBJ1-1 | TRBV27 | TGTGCCAGCAGTTTAGCGGGCTCAAGGACTGAAGCTTTCTTT | CASSLAGSRTEAFF
TRBD1 | . | 16 | TRBJ2-1 | TRBV3-1/TRBV3-2 | TGTGCCAGCAGGTTCCCGACAGGGAACTCCTACAATGAGCAGTTCTTC | CASRFPTGNSYNEQFF
TRBD1 | . | 14 | TRBJ2-7 | TRBV7-9 | TGTGCCAGCAGCCAGACCGGGACAGATATGGACTTGTACTTC | CASSQTGTDMDLYF
TRBD1 | . | 17 | TRBJ1-5 | TRBV19 | TGTGCCAGTAGTATTAGGTTTGGACAGGTGGGCAATCAGCCCCAGCATTTT | CASSIRFGQVGNQPQHF
. | . | 15 | TRBJ2-7 | TRBV6-5 | TGTGCCAGCAGTTACTTTGCGACTAGCTCCTACGAGCAGTACTTC | CASSYFATSSYEQYF
. | . | 11 | TRBJ1-5 | TRBV30 | TGTGCCTGGATCATGAATCAGCCCCAGCATTTT | CAWIMNQPQHF
. | once | 15 | TRBJ1-4 | TRBV3-1/TRBV3-2 | TGTGCCAGCAGCCAAGAAGGGTGGCGAGGGGAAAAACTGTTTTTT | CASSQEGWRGEKLFF
TRBD2 | . | 13 | TRBJ2-1 | TRBV9 | TGTGCCAGCGACGGGGGGACCTACAATGAGCAGTTCTTC | CASDGGTYNEQFF
. | . | 14 | TRBJ2-7 | TRBV5-4 | TGTGCCAGCAGCTCCCGACTGTCTCCCGACGAGCAGTACTTC | CASSSRLSPDEQYF
TRBD1 | . | 15 | TRBJ2-1 | TRBV4-1 | TGCGCCAGCAGCCAGCCGGGACAGGGTCACAATGAGCAGTTCTTC | CASSQPGQGHNEQFF
TRBD1 | . | 14 | TRBJ1-6 | TRBV14 | TGTGCCAGCAGCTTCAGGGGGCTCGGTTCACCCCTCCACTTT | CASSFRGLGSPLHF
. | . | 14 | TRBJ2-5 | TRBV7-2 | TGTGCCAGCAGCTCCGCCGGGGTCCAAGAGACCCAGTACTTC | CASSSAGVQETQYF
TRBD2 | . | 19 | TRBJ2-7 | TRBV6-2/TRBV6-3 | TGTGCCAGCAGCCTACACCTTAGCGGGAGGGCCCAACTCTCCTACGAGCAGTACTTC | CASSLHLSGRAQLSYEQYF